Listed below are T cell receptor beta chains from one sample, sequenced in a study of T cell repertoires in cytomegalovirus infection. No antigen is known for these receptors. TCRdb redid the calling of the reads with MiXCR, one entry per CDR3 protein. Of under 500,000 distinct CDR3 sequences in the sample, under 55% were seen once. The specimen was cultured PBMCs, collected from culture after CMV antigen stimulation. All receptors come from a human donor in good health (CMV status not recorded). Some clones in this sample may be carry-over from other donors' samples. CDR3s include the opening cysteine and the closing phenylalanine or tryptophan. A D gene is named only where the DNA matches it firmly. Only part of the rows carry a size: once, few, many, or a class if the clone is expanded.

V gene: TRBV10-3
J gene: TRBJ2-3
clone size: NA
D gene: NA
CDR3 protein: CAISVADSTDTQYF
CDR3 DNA: TGTGCCATCAGTGTAGCGGATAGCACAGATACGCAGTATTTT

V gene: TRBV7-8
J gene: TRBJ2-2
clone size: NA
D gene: NA
CDR3 protein: CASSPGRAGELFF
CDR3 DNA: TGTGCCAGCAGCCCAGGTAGAGCCGGGGAGCTGTTTTTT

V gene: TRBV7-2
J gene: TRBJ2-7
clone size: NA
D gene: NA
CDR3 protein: CASSLVPGNYEQYF
CDR3 DNA: TGTGCCAGCAGCTTAGTTCCAGGGAACTACGAGCAGTACTTC

V gene: TRBV7-9
J gene: TRBJ2-1
clone size: few
D gene: NA
CDR3 protein: CASSAVSSYNEQFF
CDR3 DNA: TGTGCCAGCAGTGCTGTCTCCTCCTACAATGAGCAGTTCTTC

V gene: TRBV18
J gene: TRBJ2-2
clone size: NA
D gene: NA
CDR3 protein: CASSAPSRYTGELFF
CDR3 DNA: TGTGCCAGCTCAGCCCCCTCTCGCTACACCGGGGAGCTGTTTTTT

V gene: TRBV7-2
J gene: TRBJ2-3
clone size: NA
D gene: NA
CDR3 protein: CASSSTGATGDTQYF
CDR3 DNA: TGTGCCAGCAGCTCTACGGGGGCCACGGGAGATACGCAGTATTTT

V gene: TRBV7-6
J gene: TRBJ2-7
clone size: NA
D gene: NA
CDR3 protein: CAGEQVNYEQYF
CDR3 DNA: TGTGCCGGAGAACAGGTGAACTACGAGCAGTACTTC

V gene: TRBV7-2
J gene: TRBJ1-5
clone size: few
D gene: NA
CDR3 protein: CASSYITGPQHF
CDR3 DNA: TGTGCCAGCAGCTACATTACAGGACCCCAGCATTTT

V gene: TRBV6-5
J gene: TRBJ2-7
clone size: few
D gene: TRBD2
CDR3 protein: CASRETSGGSYEQYF
CDR3 DNA: TGTGCCAGCAGGGAGACTAGCGGGGGATCCTACGAGCAGTACTTC

V gene: TRBV7-2
J gene: TRBJ2-1
clone size: many
D gene: TRBD2
CDR3 protein: CASSKGTSGRNEQFF
CDR3 DNA: TGTGCCAGCAGCAAGGGGACTAGCGGGCGCAATGAGCAGTTCTTC

V gene: TRBV7-8
J gene: TRBJ2-1
clone size: many
D gene: TRBD2
CDR3 protein: CASSLEASGIYNEQFF
CDR3 DNA: TGTGCCAGCAGCTTAGAGGCTAGCGGGATATACAATGAGCAGTTCTTC

V gene: TRBV19
J gene: TRBJ2-3
clone size: NA
D gene: TRBD1
CDR3 protein: CASTKLRGTGGTDTQYF
CDR3 DNA: TGTGCCAGTACCAAACTGAGGGGGACAGGGGGCACAGATACGCAGTATTTT

V gene: TRBV7-9
J gene: TRBJ2-5
clone size: few
D gene: TRBD1
CDR3 protein: CASSLLGTGVEKEETQYF
CDR3 DNA: TGTGCCAGCAGCTTATTGGGGACAGGGGTGGAGAAAGAAGAGACCCAGTACTTC

V gene: TRBV7-2
J gene: TRBJ2-3
clone size: few
D gene: TRBD2
CDR3 protein: CASSPPSAGGGDTQYF
CDR3 DNA: TGTGCCAGCAGTCCTCCCTCAGCGGGGGGGGGCGATACGCAGTATTTT

V gene: TRBV4-1
J gene: TRBJ1-5
clone size: NA
D gene: NA
CDR3 protein: CASSQDGPRSPQHF
CDR3 DNA: TGCGCCAGCAGCCAAGATGGACCCAGGTCCCCCCAGCATTTT

V gene: TRBV3-1
J gene: TRBJ2-5
clone size: few
D gene: TRBD2
CDR3 protein: CASSQGNGLAYF
CDR3 DNA: TGTGCCAGCAGCCAAGGAAACGGACTAGCGTACTTC

V gene: TRBV5-5
J gene: TRBJ2-3
clone size: NA
D gene: TRBD1
CDR3 protein: CASSHRTGGGTDTQYF
CDR3 DNA: TGTGCCAGCAGCCACCGGACAGGGGGCGGCACAGATACGCAGTATTTT

V gene: TRBV12-3/TRBV12-4
J gene: TRBJ1-3
clone size: few
D gene: TRBD1
CDR3 protein: CASSRQGVGAGNTIYF
CDR3 DNA: TGTGCCAGCAGCCGACAGGGGGTGGGAGCTGGAAACACCATATATTTT

V gene: TRBV12-3/TRBV12-4
J gene: TRBJ2-2
clone size: NA
D gene: NA
CDR3 protein: CASSPTGWGNTGELFF
CDR3 DNA: TGTGCCAGCAGCCCTACCGGCTGGGGGAACACCGGGGAGCTGTTTTTT

V gene: TRBV6-1
J gene: TRBJ1-5
clone size: NA
D gene: NA
CDR3 protein: CASSEYGSGDNQPQHF
CDR3 DNA: TGTGCCAGCAGTGAATATGGCAGCGGCGACAATCAGCCCCAGCATTTT

V gene: TRBV7-6
J gene: TRBJ2-3
clone size: NA
D gene: NA
CDR3 protein: CASSSEWAADTQYF
CDR3 DNA: TGTGCCAGCAGCTCCGAGTGGGCAGCAGATACGCAGTATTTT

V gene: TRBV12-3/TRBV12-4
J gene: TRBJ2-3
clone size: NA
D gene: NA
CDR3 protein: CASSLNPLDTQYF
CDR3 DNA: TGTGCCAGCAGTTTGAACCCATTAGATACGCAGTATTTT

V gene: TRBV19
J gene: TRBJ1-1
clone size: few
D gene: NA
CDR3 protein: CASSSLTTRGFNTEAFF
CDR3 DNA: TGTGCCAGCAGCAGCCTTACCACGCGGGGATTTAACACTGAAGCTTTCTTT

V gene: TRBV27
J gene: TRBJ2-1
clone size: NA
D gene: NA
CDR3 protein: CASKPFSSVEQFF
CDR3 DNA: TGTGCCAGCAAACCCTTTAGCTCGGTCGAGCAGTTCTTC

V gene: TRBV19
J gene: TRBJ2-1
clone size: few
D gene: TRBD1
CDR3 protein: CASSNDRGNEQFF
CDR3 DNA: TGTGCCAGTAGTAACGACAGGGGGAATGAGCAGTTCTTC

V gene: TRBV7-4
J gene: TRBJ2-5
clone size: NA
D gene: NA
CDR3 protein: CASTAKHTQETQYF
CDR3 DNA: TGTGCCAGCACAGCCAAACATACTCAAGAGACCCAGTACTTC

V gene: TRBV29-1
J gene: TRBJ1-3
clone size: NA
D gene: NA
CDR3 protein: CSVRTAGNTIYF
CDR3 DNA: TGCAGCGTTAGGACGGCTGGAAACACCATATATTTT